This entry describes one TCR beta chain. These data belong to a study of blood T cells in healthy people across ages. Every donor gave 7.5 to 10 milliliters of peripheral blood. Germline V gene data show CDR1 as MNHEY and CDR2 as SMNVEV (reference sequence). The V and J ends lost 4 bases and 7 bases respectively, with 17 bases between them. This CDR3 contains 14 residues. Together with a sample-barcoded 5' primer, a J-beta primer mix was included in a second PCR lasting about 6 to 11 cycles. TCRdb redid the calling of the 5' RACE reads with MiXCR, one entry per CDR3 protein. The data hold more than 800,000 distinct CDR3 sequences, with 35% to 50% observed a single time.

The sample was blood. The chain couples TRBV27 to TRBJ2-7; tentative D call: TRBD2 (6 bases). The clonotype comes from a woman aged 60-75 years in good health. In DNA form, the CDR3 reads TGTGCCAGCAGTTCCCAGGGACTCCATAGGGAGCAGTACTTC. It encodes CASSSQGLHREQYF.